The text below deals with one T cell receptor (beta chain). What it binds is unknown. This sample is drawn from a study of Siglec-9 on CD8 T cells in melanoma. Germline-derived CDR1 and CDR2 are SGHVS and FNYEAQ. This CDR3 contains 14 residues. V lost 2 bases to trimming and J lost 3 bases, with 10 bases between them. This table comes from immunoSEQ multiplex PCR, and its TCRdb copy is limited to in-frame clones, with some not included. The table has around 39,000 clones, 84% seen once. Study-level findings and limits: Siglec-9 reportedly marks and regulates an effector memory CD8+ T-cell subset apparently accumulating in melanoma tumors.

The receptor was isolated from a human donor in good health. This chain links TRBV7-6 with TRBJ2-5, with D possibly TRBD2 on 6 matching bases. Sequencing used Siglec-9- CD8+ T cells sorted from blood. Written as DNA, the CDR3 is TGTGCCAGCAGCTTACGTCCGGGGGAAGAGACCCAGTACTTC. This translates into CASSLRPGEETQYF.